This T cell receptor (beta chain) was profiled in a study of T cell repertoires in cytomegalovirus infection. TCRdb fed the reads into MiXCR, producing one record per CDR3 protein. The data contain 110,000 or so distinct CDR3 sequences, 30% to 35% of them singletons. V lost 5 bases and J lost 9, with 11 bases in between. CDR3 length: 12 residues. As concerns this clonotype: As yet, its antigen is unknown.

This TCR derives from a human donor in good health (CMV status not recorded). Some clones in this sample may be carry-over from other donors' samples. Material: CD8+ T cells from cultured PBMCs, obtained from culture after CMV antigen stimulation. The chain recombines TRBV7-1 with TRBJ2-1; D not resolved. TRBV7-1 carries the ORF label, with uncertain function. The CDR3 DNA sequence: TGTGCCAGCAGCCCGAGGAAGCCTGAGCAGTTCTTC. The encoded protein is CASSPRKPEQFF.